The rows below give T cell receptor beta chains drawn from one sample of a study of Graves' ophthalmopathy and Graves' hyperthyroidism. TCRdb re-called the multiplex PCR reads through MiXCR, storing one row per CDR3 protein. The sample carries 350,000 to 400,000 distinct CDR3 sequences, approximately 15% recorded once. The sample comprised peripheral blood. Receptors originate from a woman between 18 and 29 years old with stable Graves' hyperthyroidism. Both conserved end residues are part of each CDR3. The order of the fields is J gene, D gene, clone size, V gene, CDR3 protein, CDR3 DNA. A D gene is named only where the DNA matches it firmly. For some rows the clone size is stated as once, few or many, or as a class when expanded; others skip it.

TRBJ2-4 | TRBD2 | . | TRBV11-2 | CASSLVSPLRGVDKNIQYF | TGTGCCAGCAGCTTAGTGTCCCCCCTCCGGGGGGTAGACAAAAACATTCAGTACTTC
TRBJ1-1 | . | many | TRBV7-3 | CASSLRAGDTEAFF | TGTGCCAGCAGCTTAAGGGCAGGGGACACTGAAGCTTTCTTT
TRBJ2-2 | . | many | TRBV27 | CASSWRGPNTGELFF | TGTGCCAGCAGTTGGCGGGGGCCGAACACCGGGGAGCTGTTTTTT
TRBJ1-2 | . | many | TRBV12-5 | CASGLARGGYTF | TGTGCTAGTGGTTTGGCCCGAGGCGGCTACACCTTC
TRBJ1-1 | . | few | TRBV29-1 | CSVLLGDTEAFF | TGCAGCGTTCTTTTAGGGGACACTGAAGCTTTCTTT
TRBJ1-1 | . | many | TRBV24-1 | CATKRAPGVNTEAFF | TGTGCCACCAAAAGGGCGCCGGGGGTGAACACTGAAGCTTTCTTT
TRBJ2-4 | TRBD1 | . | TRBV11-1 | CASSPRTGDRNIQYF | TGTGCCAGCAGCCCTCGGACAGGGGATAGAAACATTCAGTACTTC
TRBJ2-5 | . | . | TRBV6-1 | CASSGIGGLLQETQYF | TGTGCCAGCAGTGGAATTGGGGGCTTACTCCAAGAGACCCAGTACTTC
TRBJ1-5 | TRBD1 | many | TRBV20-1 | CSARQGGDQPQHF | TGCAGTGCTAGACAGGGGGGTGATCAGCCCCAGCATTTT
TRBJ1-6 | TRBD1 | many | TRBV6-1 | CASTRQGNNSPLHF | TGTGCCAGCACCCGACAGGGCAATAATTCACCCCTCCACTTT
TRBJ1-5 | . | many | TRBV6-4 | CASSDGRQQLYSNQPQHF | TGTGCCAGCAGTGACGGACGGCAGCAGCTATATAGCAATCAGCCCCAGCATTTT
TRBJ1-6 | TRBD1 | many | TRBV12-3/TRBV12-4 | CASSLRTGNSPLHF | TGTGCCAGCAGTCTGCGGACAGGAAATTCACCCCTCCACTTT
TRBJ2-7 | . | many | TRBV6-2/TRBV6-3 | CASSPSGTVGYF | TGTGCCAGCAGCCCCTCCGGGACCGTGGGATACTTC
TRBJ2-7 | . | many | TRBV6-1 | CASRSVALSGYEQYF | TGTGCCAGCAGATCGGTTGCCCTTAGCGGCTACGAGCAGTACTTC
TRBJ2-2 | TRBD1 | . | TRBV4-1 | CASSQDTRTGSGELFF | TGCGCCAGCAGCCAAGACACGCGGACAGGGTCCGGGGAGCTGTTTTTT
TRBJ2-7 | . | many | TRBV12-3/TRBV12-4 | CASSLGQAYYEQYF | TGTGCCAGCAGTTTAGGACAGGCTTACTACGAGCAGTACTTC
TRBJ1-1 | . | many | TRBV27 | CASSPYPGLSTEAFF | TGTGCCAGCAGCCCTTACCCGGGCCTAAGCACTGAAGCTTTCTTT
TRBJ1-6 | . | many | TRBV6-5 | CASSYSREIPNSPLHF | TGTGCCAGCAGTTACTCCAGGGAGATACCTAATTCACCCCTCCACTTT
TRBJ2-3 | . | few | TRBV20-1 | CSAVQGTSTDTQYF | TGCAGTGCGGTGCAAGGAACTAGCACAGATACGCAGTATTTT
TRBJ2-5 | . | . | TRBV12-3/TRBV12-4 | CASSRDFRETQYF | TGTGCCAGCAGCCGGGATTTCCGGGAGACCCAGTACTTC
TRBJ1-2 | . | many | TRBV6-2/TRBV6-3 | CASSYALRTDPSF | TGTGCCAGCAGTTACGCCCTAAGGACAGATCCCTCCTTC
TRBJ2-2 | . | many | TRBV6-1 | CASRPRGSTGELFF | TGTGCCAGCAGGCCCAGGGGTTCCACCGGGGAGCTGTTTTTT
TRBJ1-1 | . | many | TRBV27 | CASSSFNEYEAFF | TGTGCCAGCAGTTCCTTCAATGAGTATGAAGCTTTCTTT
TRBJ1-2 | . | many | TRBV12-3/TRBV12-4 | CASSEGPGDGYTF | TGTGCCAGCAGCGAGGGACCGGGGGATGGCTACACCTTC
TRBJ1-1 | . | many | TRBV6-1 | CASSERVAEAFF | TGTGCCAGCAGCGAACGAGTCGCTGAAGCTTTCTTT
TRBJ1-2 | . | few | TRBV7-2 | CASSQRQPLWGYTF | TGTGCCAGCAGCCAACGACAGCCTCTTTGGGGCTACACCTTC
TRBJ1-6 | TRBD1 | few | TRBV10-3 | CAGSQGKSYNSPLHF | TGTGCCGGGTCACAGGGGAAATCCTATAATTCACCCCTCCACTTT
TRBJ1-1 | . | . | TRBV27 | CASSYGTPPRAFF | TGTGCCAGCAGTTACGGGACTCCCCCCCGAGCTTTCTTT
TRBJ2-2 | TRBD1 | many | TRBV7-3 | CASSPTGNGELFF | TGTGCCAGCAGCCCGACAGGGAACGGGGAGCTGTTTTTT
TRBJ1-1 | . | many | TRBV27 | CASSLNVFGGSGTEAFF | TGTGCCAGCAGTTTAAACGTCTTCGGGGGGAGTGGGACTGAAGCTTTCTTT
TRBJ1-6 | . | . | TRBV12-3/TRBV12-4 | CASSHTGRHSPLHF | TGTGCCAGCAGCCACACCGGGCGCCATTCACCCCTCCACTTT
TRBJ1-2 | . | many | TRBV4-1 | CASSQEAGADNYGYTF | TGCGCCAGCAGCCAAGAGGCGGGAGCAGATAACTATGGCTACACCTTC
TRBJ2-5 | TRBD2 | many | TRBV24-1 | CATSDRRAGIQETQYF | TGTGCCACCAGTGATCGACGAGCGGGGATCCAAGAGACCCAGTACTTC
TRBJ2-7 | . | many | TRBV6-1 | CASKGDKYEQYF | TGTGCCAGCAAGGGAGACAAGTACGAGCAGTACTTC
TRBJ2-4 | . | many | TRBV19 | CASSRGTSPIHQNIQYF | TGTGCCAGTAGTAGGGGGACGAGTCCCATTCATCAAAACATTCAGTACTTC
TRBJ2-7 | . | many | TRBV2 | CASSDQMPYEQYF | TGTGCCAGCAGTGACCAGATGCCCTACGAGCAGTACTTC
TRBJ2-7 | TRBD1 | many | TRBV29-1 | CSVEGQGSPYEQYF | TGCAGCGTTGAGGGACAGGGGTCCCCCTACGAGCAGTACTTC
TRBJ1-1 | . | . | TRBV18 | CASSPDQMATEAFF | TGTGCCAGCTCACCAGACCAAATGGCCACTGAAGCTTTCTTT
TRBJ1-5 | TRBD1 | many | TRBV6-2/TRBV6-3 | CASSGTGKQPQHF | TGTGCCAGCAGTGGGACAGGGAAACAGCCCCAGCATTTT
TRBJ1-3 | . | many | TRBV6-1 | CASSPGPPSGNTIYF | TGTGCCAGCAGTCCCGGACCCCCCTCTGGAAACACCATATATTTT
TRBJ1-1 | . | many | TRBV6-2/TRBV6-3 | CASSTQKKASNTEAFF | TGTGCCAGCAGTACACAAAAGAAGGCCTCAAACACTGAAGCTTTCTTT
TRBJ1-1 | . | many | TRBV12-3/TRBV12-4 | CASSLSLTEAFF | TGTGCCAGCAGTTTAAGCTTGACTGAAGCTTTCTTT
TRBJ1-2 | . | many | TRBV11-1 | CASSFPPDTSNYGYTF | TGTGCCAGCAGCTTCCCCCCGGACACGTCTAACTATGGCTACACCTTC
TRBJ1-1 | . | few | TRBV20-1 | CSASRGHTEAFF | TGCAGTGCTAGCCGCGGCCACACTGAAGCTTTCTTT
TRBJ1-1 | . | . | TRBV6-1 | CASSLHQGYTEAFF | TGTGCCAGCAGCCTTCATCAGGGCTACACTGAAGCTTTCTTT
TRBJ2-4 | . | few | TRBV25-1 | CASSDAGTFVIQYF | TGTGCCAGCAGTGATGCCGGGACTTTCGTCATTCAGTACTTC